This passage covers 16 T cell receptor beta chains from one sample sequenced in a study of blood T cell repertoires in COVID-19. Clones were sequenced by immunoSEQ multiplex PCR, and TCRdb holds only the in-frame ones, with some missing. The table lists some 200,000 clones, approximately 87% of them singletons. What was sequenced was peripheral blood. The receptors come from a woman aged 50 to 60 with acute or convalescent COVID-19.

The genes are TRBV15 and TRBJ1-4, with 8 positions matching TRBD1. The CDR3 has 14 amino acids. The germline V gene encodes CDR1 LNHNV and CDR2 YYDKDF (reference sequence). V trimming: 4 bases; J trimming: 8 bases; junction bases outside the gene matches: 6. The CDR3 DNA follows: TGTGCCACCAGCAAGGACAGGGCCCCCGAAAAACTGTTTTTT. Translated: CATSKDRAPEKLFF.

The chain carries TRBV27 and TRBJ2-7; a weak D match, TRBD2 (6 bases). V lost 3 bases to trimming and J lost 4 bases, with 13 bases between them. This CDR3 is 14 amino acids long. The V gene's germline CDR1 is MNHEY and CDR2 SMNVEV (reference sequence). CDR3 region: CASSFGPREYEQYF. CDR3 in DNA: TGTGCCAGCAGTTTCGGGCCTCGGGAGTACGAGCAGTACTTC.

The V and J genes are TRBV24-1 and TRBJ2-7; 13 positions match TRBD2. The germline V gene has CDR1 KGHDR and CDR2 SFDVKD. CDR3 length equals 16 residues. The V and J ends lost 2 bases and 4 bases, in that order; junction bases with no gene match: 4. This CDR3 reads CATSDSTSGGAYEQYF. In DNA form, the CDR3 reads TGTGCCACCAGTGATTCTACTAGCGGGGGGGCGTACGAGCAGTACTTC.

The chain has TRBV6-1 and TRBJ2-1; D may be TRBD2 (6 bases). The CDR3 covers 16 residues. Trimming took off 0 bases at V and 2 bases at J, with 11 bases between the two ends. From germline, CDR1 is MNHNS and CDR2 SASEGT. The CDR3 here is CASSEARDFPYNEQFF. In DNA form, the CDR3 reads TGTGCCAGCAGTGAAGCAAGGGACTTTCCCTACAATGAGCAGTTCTTC.

Regarding this clone: Other DNA sequences within the sample encode an identical CDR3. CDR3: CASSIGGAEAFF. DNA of the CDR3: TGTGCCAGTAGTATTGGGGGCGCGGAAGCTTTCTTT. The rearrangement links TRBV19 to TRBJ1-1; weak D call: TRBD1 (6 bases). The CDR3 has 12 residues. Per the germline V gene, CDR1 is LNHDA and CDR2 is SQIVND (reference sequence). Between the trimmed V and J ends, which lost 3 bases and 8 bases, there was a span of 10 bases.

This sequence joins TRBV6-2 or TRBV6-3 and TRBJ1-2; D unclear. Germline V gene lookup returns CDR1 MNHEY and CDR2 SVGEGT. V dropped 1 base and J dropped 8 bases, with 8 bases sitting between them. CDR3 length: 12 amino acids. The CDR3 spells CASSYFREGYTF. The DNA of the CDR3 is TGTGCCAGCAGTTACTTTCGAGAGGGCTACACCTTC.

This chain uses TRBV27 with TRBJ2-2, with 8 bases that match TRBD2. The CDR3 runs to 14 residues. CDR1 is MNHEY, CDR2 SMNVEV, per germline (reference sequence). Losses at the gene ends were 7 bases for V and 7 bases for J; bases not matched to a gene: 8. The CDR3 DNA is TGTGCCAGCACTGTCGGGGGGGCGAACGGGGAGCTGTTTTTT. Translating gives CASTVGGANGELFF.

The chain joins TRBV6-5 to TRBJ2-7; TRBD2 agrees at 8 bases. V gave up 6 bases and J gave up 0 bases; unmatched junction bases: 4. Germline lookup yields CDR1 MNHEY and CDR2 SVGAGI. This CDR3 contains 14 residues. CDR3 coding DNA: TGTGCCAGCAGCCCGACTAGCGCCTCCTACGAGCAGTACTTC. It translates to CASSPTSASYEQYF.

V is TRBV27 and J is TRBJ2-1, with D possibly TRBD2 on 5 matching bases. V was clipped by 6 bases and J by 3 bases, with 12 bases between them. Germline CDR1 is MNHEY and CDR2 is SMNVEV (reference sequence). This CDR3 is 14 amino acids long. This chain's CDR3 is CASRRESVYNEQFF. The CDR3 nucleotides read TGTGCCAGCAGGAGGGAATCGGTCTACAATGAGCAGTTCTTC.

The chain couples TRBV5-5 to TRBJ2-3, with 8 bases fitting TRBD1. Germline lookup yields CDR1 SGHKS and CDR2 YYEKEE (reference sequence). V was clipped by 4 bases and J by 0 bases; unmatched bases: 4. This CDR3 contains 15 residues. The CDR3 DNA reads as TGTGCCAGCAGCCGGACAGGGCTTAGCACAGATACGCAGTATTTT. This translates into CASSRTGLSTDTQYF.

V is TRBV5-4 and J is TRBJ2-3; 10 nucleotides agree with TRBD2. CDR3 length: 14 amino acids. CDR1 SGHNT and CDR2 YYREEE come from the germline V gene (reference sequence). Trimming at V came to 4 bases and at J to 6 bases, leaving 5 bases not matched to a gene. The CDR3 nucleotides are TGTGCCAGCAGCACCAAGCGGGGGGGCGATACGCAGTATTTT. It codes for CASSTKRGGDTQYF.

This rearrangement joins TRBV27 to TRBJ1-6, with D perhaps TRBD1 (6 bases). The V end lost 5 bases, the J end lost 8 bases, and 13 bases lay between the germline ends. Germline CDR1 reads MNHEY; CDR2 reads SMNVEV (reference sequence). This CDR3 has 14 residues. In DNA, the CDR3 is TGTGCCAGCAGTCCCACTAGGGGGTATTCACCCCTCCACTTT. It translates to CASSPTRGYSPLHF.

On this clone: The sample contains more than one DNA sequence encoding this CDR3. This chain uses TRBV9 with TRBJ1-1; no clear D gene. Trimming took 2 bases from V and 1 from J, leaving 6 bases between them. The CDR3 has 13 amino acids. Per germline, CDR1 SGDLS and CDR2 YYNGEE. The CDR3, as DNA: TGTGCCAGCAGCGTTACGGGGAACACTGAAGCTTTCTTT. This translates into CASSVTGNTEAFF.

V usage is TRBV6-6 and J usage is TRBJ2-4, with TRBD2 as a possible D gene (6 bases). Trimming stripped 5 bases from V and 5 bases from J, with 16 bases between. Germline CDR1 and CDR2: MNHNY and SVGAGI (reference sequence). This CDR3 is built from 15 residues. The CDR3 nucleotides read TGTGCCAGCAGTGTAGCAGGGACTCGCGAAAACATTCAGTACTTC. Its protein product is CASSVAGTRENIQYF.

J is TRBJ1-1 and V is TRBV5-8; D perhaps matches TRBD1 (5 bases). This CDR3 is 13 amino acids long. Trimming pared 4 bases from V and 11 bases from J, leaving 18 bases between. Per the germline V gene, CDR1 is SGHTS and CDR2 is YDEGEE. CDR3 region: CASSPLQVTWAFF. CDR3 bases: TGTGCCAGCAGCCCTCTACAGGTAACTTGGGCTTTCTTT.

This sequence joins TRBV5-1 and TRBJ2-3, with 10 bases identical to TRBD2. Trimming removed 5 bases from V and 4 bases from J; junction bases left unmatched: 10. Germline V gene data show CDR1 as SGHRS and CDR2 as YFSETQ. CDR3 length equals 16 residues. The CDR3 nucleotides read TGCGCCAGCAGTCCCTGGCAGCGGGGGGGCGCAGATACGCAGTATTTT. It specifies CASSPWQRGGADTQYF.